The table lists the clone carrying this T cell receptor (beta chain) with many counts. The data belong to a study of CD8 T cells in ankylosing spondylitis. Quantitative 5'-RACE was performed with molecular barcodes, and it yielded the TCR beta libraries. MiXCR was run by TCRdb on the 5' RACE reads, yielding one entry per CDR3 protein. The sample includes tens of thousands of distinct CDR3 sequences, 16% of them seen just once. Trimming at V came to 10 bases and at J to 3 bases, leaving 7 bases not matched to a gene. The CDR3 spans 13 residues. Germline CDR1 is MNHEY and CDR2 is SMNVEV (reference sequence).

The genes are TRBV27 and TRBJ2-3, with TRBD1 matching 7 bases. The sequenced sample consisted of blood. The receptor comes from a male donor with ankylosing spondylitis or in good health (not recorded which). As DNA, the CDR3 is TGTGCCACCTGTAGGGGGCTGACAGATACGCAGTATTTT. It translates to CATCRGLTDTQYF.